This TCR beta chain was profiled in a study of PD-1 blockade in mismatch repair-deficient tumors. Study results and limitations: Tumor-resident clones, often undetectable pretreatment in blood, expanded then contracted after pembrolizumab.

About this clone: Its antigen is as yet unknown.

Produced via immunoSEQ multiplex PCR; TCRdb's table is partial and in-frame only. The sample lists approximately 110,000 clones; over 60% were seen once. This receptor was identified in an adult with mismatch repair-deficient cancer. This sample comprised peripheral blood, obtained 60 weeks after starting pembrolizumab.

The CDR3 coding sequence is TGCAGCGTGATCCCGGGACCGAGTTTAGGGAACACTGAAGCTTTCTTT. This translates into CSVIPGPSLGNTEAFF. The V call is TRBV29-1, the J call TRBJ1-1, with a possible D match to TRBD1 (5 bases). Germline loops: CDR1 SQVTM, CDR2 ANQGSEA. The CDR3 is 16 amino acids. V was pared by 6 bases and J by 1 base, with 21 bases between.